Listed here are 10 T cell receptor beta chains from one sample, sequenced in a study of blood T cell repertoires in COVID-19. The repertoire was sequenced with immunoSEQ multiplex PCR; TCRdb's copy has only in-frame clones and lacks some. The repertoire holds 200,000 to 250,000 clones, with over 80% as singletons. Sequenced: PBMCs or T cells enriched from blood (not recorded which). Receptor source: a woman in her thirties or forties who had recovered from COVID-19.

The J gene is TRBJ2-3, the V gene TRBV28; 8 bases fit TRBD1. V was pared by 7 bases and J by 5 bases, with 5 bases of the junction left unmatched. CDR3 length: 13 residues. In germline, CDR1 is MDHEN, CDR2 SYDVKM. DNA for the CDR3: TGTGCCAGCATCCAGGGGGCTGGAGATACGCAGTATTTT. Encoded protein: CASIQGAGDTQYF.

The chain is built from TRBV28 and TRBJ2-7, with a possible D match to TRBD2 (6 bases). Between the trimmed V and J ends, which lost 8 bases and 2 bases, there was a span of 13 bases. Germline CDR1 MDHEN, CDR2 SYDVKM. The CDR3 has 13 residues. This chain's CDR3 is CASGTQQTYEQYF. CDR3 in DNA: TGTGCCAGCGGGACTCAACAAACCTACGAGCAGTACTTC.

The chain employs TRBV11-2 and TRBJ1-1, with no clear D. The CDR3 extends over 16 amino acids. CDR1 is SGHAT and CDR2 is FQNNGV in the germline V gene. The V end lost 5 bases, the J end lost 0 bases, and 16 bases lay between the germline ends. The CDR3 nucleotides are TGTGCCAGCAGCCCCCGGCGGACTCTCATGAACACTGAAGCTTTCTTT. It yields the protein CASSPRRTLMNTEAFF.

The chain recombines TRBV2 with TRBJ1-5; no reliable D call. V lost 4 bases to trimming and J lost 4 bases, with 5 bases between them. Germline V lookup: CDR1 SNHLY, CDR2 FYNNEI. CDR3 size: 12 residues. CDR3 sequence reads: CASSVQNQPQHF. The CDR3 DNA follows: TGTGCCAGCAGTGTACAGAATCAGCCCCAGCATTTT.

DNA of the CDR3: TGCGCCAGCAGCCAAGAGATTCAGAAGAACTCCTACAATGAGCAGTTCTTC. Translation gives CASSQEIQKNSYNEQFF. This chain uses TRBV4-1 with TRBJ2-1; D is undetermined. This CDR3 spans 17 amino acids. Trimming left V 0 bases short and J 0 bases short, with 12 bases between. CDR1 MGHRA and CDR2 YSYEKL come from the germline V gene.

This clone showed up just a few times. The chain is built from TRBV30 and TRBJ1-2; D unclear. Trimming pared 0 bases from V and 0 bases from J, leaving 8 bases between. CDR1 and CDR2 (germline): GTSNPN, SVGIG (reference sequence). The CDR3 spans 14 residues. The CDR3 sequence: CAWSVGITNYGYTF. The CDR3 bases are TGTGCCTGGAGTGTGGGCATTACTAACTATGGCTACACCTTC.

The chain links TRBV29-1 to TRBJ1-2; 11 bases align to TRBD1. Germline V gene sequence: CDR1 SQVTM, CDR2 ANQGSEA. After removal of 6 bases from V and 3 bases from J, the junction contained 3 bases not matched to a gene. The CDR3 runs to 13 residues. The CDR3 protein is CSVWTGGDYGYTF. CDR3 DNA: TGCAGCGTCTGGACAGGGGGCGACTATGGCTACACCTTC.

V usage is TRBV24-1 and J usage is TRBJ1-1, with 11 bases aligning to TRBD1. With 5 bases clipped from V and 4 bases from J, the junction kept 5 bases outside the gene matches. CDR3 length equals 15 residues. Germline CDR1 is KGHDR and CDR2 is SFDVKD. The CDR3 nucleotides read TGTGCCACCAGTGGGACAGGGGGCTTCGGCACTGAAGCTTTCTTT. It yields the protein CATSGTGGFGTEAFF.

A word on this clone: One junction end disagrees with the germline gene, perhaps due to a read error. The CDR3 loop reads CASSPFSGTGFNNGELFF. The CDR3 coding sequence is TGCGCCAGCAGCCCGTTTTCGGGGACAGGGTTCAACAACGGGGAGCTGTTTTTT. This sequence joins TRBV10-1 and TRBJ2-2; 9 nucleotides agree with TRBD1. CDR1 WNHNN and CDR2 SYGVQD come from the germline V gene (reference sequence). CDR3 length: 18 residues.

This clone was seen a handful of times. The chain uses TRBV19 and TRBJ1-1; no definite D call. Germline assignment: CDR1 LNHDA and CDR2 SQIVND (reference sequence). The V end lost 3 bases, the J end lost 4 bases, and 9 bases lay between the germline ends. The CDR3 totals 13 residues. In nucleotides, the CDR3 is TGTGCCAGTAGTATGAGTCTCACCACTGAAGCTTTCTTT. Translated, it gives CASSMSLTTEAFF.